This entry is about one T cell receptor (beta chain). Germline loops: CDR1 LNHDA, CDR2 SQIVND (reference sequence). V was cut by 7 bases and J by 3 bases, with 10 bases left in between. There are 13 residues in the CDR3. The data belong to a study of blood T cell repertoires in COVID-19. Some clones are missing from TCRdb's copy, which holds only in-frame ones; the method was immunoSEQ multiplex PCR. The profile shows about 220,000 clones, more than 70% of them singletons. Source material: peripheral blood. This clonotype originated in a human donor in a cohort sampled during active COVID-19. The chain links TRBV19 to TRBJ1-5; no reliable D call. CDR3 protein: CASTARDNQPQHF. The CDR3 DNA is TGTGCCAGTACCGCGAGGGACAATCAGCCCCAGCATTTT.